This T cell receptor (beta chain) was sequenced for a study of OX40 agonist ivuxolimab in advanced cancers. Study summary: Hepatocellular carcinoma, melanoma, renal cell or head and neck cancer occurred in dose-escalation patients.

Germline CDR1 and CDR2: MNHNS and SASEGT. V was pared by 6 bases and J by 4 bases, with 4 bases of the junction left unmatched. The CDR3 is 13 residues long. Overall study results and limits: Relative to CD4+, CD8+ T cells held more expanded clones on average. The authors did not determine the antigen specificity of the expanded peripheral T cells.

Assay: immunoSEQ multiplex PCR; the TCRdb copy retains only in-frame clones and omits some. The sample carries about 35,000 clones, approximately 90% recorded once. This clone showed up just once. No antigen is known for it. The input for sequencing was CD4+ or CD8+ T cells sorted from blood, taken in a trial of the OX40 agonist ivuxolimab. This chain connects TRBV6-1 to TRBJ1-2; 8 bases are shared with TRBD1. The clonotype originates from an adult with an advanced solid tumor such as melanoma, head and neck, liver or kidney cancer. CDR3 sequence reads: CASRDRAGYGYTF. For the CDR3, the DNA is TGTGCCAGCAGGGACAGGGCTGGCTATGGCTACACCTTC.